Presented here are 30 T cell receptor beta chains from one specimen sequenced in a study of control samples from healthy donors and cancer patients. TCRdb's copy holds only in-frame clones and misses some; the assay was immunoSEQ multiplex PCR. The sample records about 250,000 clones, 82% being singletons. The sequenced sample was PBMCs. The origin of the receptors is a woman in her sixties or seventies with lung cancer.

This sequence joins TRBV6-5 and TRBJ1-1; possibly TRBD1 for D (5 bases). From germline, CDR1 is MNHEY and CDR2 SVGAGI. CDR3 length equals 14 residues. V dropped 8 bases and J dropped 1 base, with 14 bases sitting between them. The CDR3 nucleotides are TGTGCCAGCCAGAGGGGAAGCTCGAACACTGAAGCTTTCTTT. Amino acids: CASQRGSSNTEAFF.

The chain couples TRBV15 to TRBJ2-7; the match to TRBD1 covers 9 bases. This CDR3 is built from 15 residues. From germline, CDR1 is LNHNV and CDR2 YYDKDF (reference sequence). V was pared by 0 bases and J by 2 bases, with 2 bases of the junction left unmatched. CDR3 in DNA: TGTGCCACCAGCAGAGAACGGGACAGGGCCTACGAGCAGTACTTC. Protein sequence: CATSRERDRAYEQYF.

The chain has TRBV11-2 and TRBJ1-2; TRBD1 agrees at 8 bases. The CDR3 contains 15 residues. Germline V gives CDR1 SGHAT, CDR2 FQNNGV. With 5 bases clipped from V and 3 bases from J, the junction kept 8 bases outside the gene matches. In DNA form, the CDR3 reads TGTGCCAGCAGCCTGCGGCTACAGGGGGACTATGGCTACACCTTC. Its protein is CASSLRLQGDYGYTF.

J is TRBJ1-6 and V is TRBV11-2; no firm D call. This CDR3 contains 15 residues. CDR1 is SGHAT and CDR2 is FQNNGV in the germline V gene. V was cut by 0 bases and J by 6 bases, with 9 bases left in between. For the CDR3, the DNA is TGTGCCAGCAGCTTAGATCCCTGGGGTAATTCACCCCTCCACTTT. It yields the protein CASSLDPWGNSPLHF.

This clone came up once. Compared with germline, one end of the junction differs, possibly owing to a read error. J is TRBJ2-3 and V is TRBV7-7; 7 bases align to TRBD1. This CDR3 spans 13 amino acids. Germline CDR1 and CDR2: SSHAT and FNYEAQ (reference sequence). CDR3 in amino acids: CASSGQVTDTQYF. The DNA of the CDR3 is TGTGCTAGCAGCGGACAGGTCACAGATACGCAGTATTTT.

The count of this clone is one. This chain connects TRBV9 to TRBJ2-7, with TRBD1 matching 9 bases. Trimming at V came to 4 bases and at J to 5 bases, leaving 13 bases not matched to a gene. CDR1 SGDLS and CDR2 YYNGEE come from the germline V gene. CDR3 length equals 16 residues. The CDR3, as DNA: TGTGCCAGCAGCCCCGGATCGACAGGGGGAAGGAACGAGCAGTACTTC. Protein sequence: CASSPGSTGGRNEQYF.

CDR3 loop: CASSQGTVDTEAFF. The CDR3 region has the DNA TGCGCCAGCAGCCAAGGAACAGTTGACACTGAAGCTTTCTTT. J is TRBJ1-1 and V is TRBV4-1, with D unresolved. Trimming took off 1 base at V and 3 bases at J, with 9 bases between the two ends. The CDR3 length is 14 residues. The germline gives CDR1 MGHRA, CDR2 YSYEKL.

The CDR3 region is CASGSGTGGEWYGYTF. The CDR3 DNA follows: TGTGCCAGCGGTAGTGGGACAGGGGGCGAGTGGTATGGCTACACCTTC. The chain uses TRBV27 and TRBJ1-2; 12 bases line up with TRBD1. Germline CDR1 is MNHEY and CDR2 is SMNVEV (reference sequence). The CDR3 is 16 residues long. With 8 bases clipped from V and 5 bases from J, the junction kept 12 bases outside the gene matches.

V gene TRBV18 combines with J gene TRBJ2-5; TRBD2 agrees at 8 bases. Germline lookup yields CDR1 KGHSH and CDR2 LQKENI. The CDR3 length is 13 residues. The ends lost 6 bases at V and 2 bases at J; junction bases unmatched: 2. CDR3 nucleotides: TGTGCCAGCTCGACTAGCGCGCAAGAGACCCAGTACTTC. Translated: CASSTSAQETQYF.

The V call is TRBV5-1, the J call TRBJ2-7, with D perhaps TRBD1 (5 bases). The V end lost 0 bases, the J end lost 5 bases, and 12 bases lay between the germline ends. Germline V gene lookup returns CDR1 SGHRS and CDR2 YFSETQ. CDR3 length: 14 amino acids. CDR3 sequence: CASSLEASGHEQYF. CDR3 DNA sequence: TGCGCCAGCAGCTTGGAGGCCTCAGGGCACGAGCAGTACTTC.

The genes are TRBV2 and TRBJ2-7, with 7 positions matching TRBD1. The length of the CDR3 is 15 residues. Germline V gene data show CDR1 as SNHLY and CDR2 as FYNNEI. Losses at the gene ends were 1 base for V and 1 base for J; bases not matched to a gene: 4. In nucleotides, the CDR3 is TGTGCCAGCAGTGAAGGCCGGGACAGTTCCTACGAGCAGTACTTC. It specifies CASSEGRDSSYEQYF.

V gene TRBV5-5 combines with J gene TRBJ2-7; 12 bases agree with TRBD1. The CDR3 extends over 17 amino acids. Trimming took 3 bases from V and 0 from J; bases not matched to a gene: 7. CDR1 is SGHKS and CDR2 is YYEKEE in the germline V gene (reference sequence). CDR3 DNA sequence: TGTGCCAGCAGCTCCTATCCGGGACAGGGGGCCTCCTACGAGCAGTACTTC. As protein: CASSSYPGQGASYEQYF. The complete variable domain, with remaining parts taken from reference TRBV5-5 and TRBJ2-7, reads DAGVTQSPTHLIKTRGQQVTLRCSPISGHKSVSWYQQVLGQGPQFIFQYYEKEERGRGNFPDRFSARQFPNYSSELNVNALLLGDSALYLCASSSYPGQGASYEQYFGPGTRLTVT.

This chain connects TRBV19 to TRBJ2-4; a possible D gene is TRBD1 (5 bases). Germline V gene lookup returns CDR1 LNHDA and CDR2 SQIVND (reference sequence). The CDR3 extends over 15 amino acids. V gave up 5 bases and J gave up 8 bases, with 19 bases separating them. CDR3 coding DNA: TGTGCCAGTAGTCCCCAGGCAGGGAAAGGAGACATTCAGTACTTC. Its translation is CASSPQAGKGDIQYF. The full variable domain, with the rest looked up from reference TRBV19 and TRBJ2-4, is DGGITQSPKYLFRKEGQNVTLSCEQNLNHDAMYWYRQDPGQGLRLIYYSQIVNDFQKGDIAEGYSVSREKKESFPLTVTSAQKNPTAFYLCASSPQAGKGDIQYFGAGTRLSVL.

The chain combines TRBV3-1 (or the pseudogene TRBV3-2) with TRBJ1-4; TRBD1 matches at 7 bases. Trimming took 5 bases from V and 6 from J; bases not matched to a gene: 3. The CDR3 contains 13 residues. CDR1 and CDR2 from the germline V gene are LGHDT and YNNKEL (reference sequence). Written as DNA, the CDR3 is TGTGCCAGCAGCTCTGGACAGGATGAAAAACTGTTTTTT. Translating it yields CASSSGQDEKLFF.

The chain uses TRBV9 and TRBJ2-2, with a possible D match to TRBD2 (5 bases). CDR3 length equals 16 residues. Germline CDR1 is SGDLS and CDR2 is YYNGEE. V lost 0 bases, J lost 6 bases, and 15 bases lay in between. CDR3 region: CASSVGGEPIPGELFF. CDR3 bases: TGTGCCAGCAGCGTAGGGGGAGAACCAATTCCCGGGGAGCTGTTTTTT.

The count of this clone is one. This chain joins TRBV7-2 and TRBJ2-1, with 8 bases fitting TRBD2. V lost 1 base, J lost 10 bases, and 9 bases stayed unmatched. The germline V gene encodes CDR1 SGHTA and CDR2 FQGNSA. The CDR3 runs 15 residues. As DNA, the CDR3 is TGTGCCAGCAGCTTAGTAGCGGGAAGGGTAGGGGAGCAGTTCTTC. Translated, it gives CASSLVAGRVGEQFF.

The CDR3 nucleotides are TGTGCCAGCAGGGGGGTTAACACCATATATTTT. Translated, it gives CASRGVNTIYF. The V gene is TRBV11-2, the J gene TRBJ1-3; possibly TRBD1 for D (5 bases). V lost 6 bases, J lost 7 bases, and 7 bases lay in between. From germline, CDR1 is SGHAT and CDR2 FQNNGV. This CDR3 comprises 11 residues.

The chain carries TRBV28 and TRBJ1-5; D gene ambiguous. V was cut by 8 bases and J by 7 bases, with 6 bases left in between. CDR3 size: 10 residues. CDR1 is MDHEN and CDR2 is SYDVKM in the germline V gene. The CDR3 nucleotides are TGTGCCAGCGGGAAGCAGCCCCAGCATTTT. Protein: CASGKQPQHF.

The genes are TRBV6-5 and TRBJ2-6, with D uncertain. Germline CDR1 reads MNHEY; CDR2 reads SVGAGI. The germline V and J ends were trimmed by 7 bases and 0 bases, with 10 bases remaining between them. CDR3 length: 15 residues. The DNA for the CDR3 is TGTGCCAGCACCATGCATCGCTCTGGGGCCAACGTCCTGACTTTC. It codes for CASTMHRSGANVLTF.

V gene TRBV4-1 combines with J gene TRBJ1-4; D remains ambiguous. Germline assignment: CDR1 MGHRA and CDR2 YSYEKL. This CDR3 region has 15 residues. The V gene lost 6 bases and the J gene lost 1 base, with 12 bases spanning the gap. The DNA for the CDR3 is TGCGCCAGCAGAAAGAGCGGAGTAACTAATGAAAAACTGTTTTTT. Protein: CASRKSGVTNEKLFF.

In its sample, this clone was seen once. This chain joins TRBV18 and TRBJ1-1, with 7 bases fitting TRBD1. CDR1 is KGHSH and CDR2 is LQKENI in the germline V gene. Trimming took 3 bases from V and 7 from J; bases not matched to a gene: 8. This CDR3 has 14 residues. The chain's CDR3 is CASSPNWQGDEAFF. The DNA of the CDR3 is TGTGCCAGCTCACCTAATTGGCAGGGGGATGAAGCTTTCTTT.

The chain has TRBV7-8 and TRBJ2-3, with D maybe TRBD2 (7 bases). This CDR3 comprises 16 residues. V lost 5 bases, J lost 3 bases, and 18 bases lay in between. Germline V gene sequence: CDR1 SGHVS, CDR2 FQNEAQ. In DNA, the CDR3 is TGTGCCAGCAGCACCCTAGGAGGGGGGGCAACAGATACGCAGTATTTT. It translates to CASSTLGGGATDTQYF.

The CDR3: CASWGGETYEQYF. CDR3 DNA: TGTGCCTCTTGGGGAGGCGAGACTTACGAGCAGTACTTC. V is TRBV10-3 and J is TRBJ2-7; a weak D match, TRBD2 (6 bases). V gave up 11 bases and J gave up 4 bases, with 18 bases separating them. This CDR3 has 13 residues. The germline gives CDR1 ENHRY, CDR2 SYGVKD.

CDR3 loop: CASSLEGVATEAFF. The CDR3 DNA is TGCGCCAGCAGCTTGGAGGGGGTCGCCACTGAAGCTTTCTTT. The rearrangement links TRBV5-1 to TRBJ1-1; D is perhaps TRBD1 (6 bases). V lost 0 bases, J lost 4 bases, and 10 bases lay in between. Germline V CDR1 and CDR2: SGHRS, YFSETQ. There are 14 residues in the CDR3.

The CDR3 sequence is CASSRNRDSGNNEQFF. The CDR3 DNA sequence: TGTGCCAGCAGCCGGAACAGGGATTCCGGGAACAATGAGCAGTTCTTC. The V and J genes are TRBV9 and TRBJ2-1, with a tentative D call TRBD1 (6 bases). Trimming took off 4 bases at V and 5 bases at J, with 19 bases between the two ends. Germline V lookup: CDR1 SGDLS, CDR2 YYNGEE. The CDR3 totals 16 residues. Drawing the rest from reference TRBV9 and TRBJ2-1, the complete variable domain is DSGVTQTPKHLITATGQRVTLRCSPRSGDLSVYWYQQSLDQGLQFLIQYYNGEERAKGNILERFSAQQFPDLHSELNLSSLELGDSALYFCASSRNRDSGNNEQFFGPGTRLTVL.

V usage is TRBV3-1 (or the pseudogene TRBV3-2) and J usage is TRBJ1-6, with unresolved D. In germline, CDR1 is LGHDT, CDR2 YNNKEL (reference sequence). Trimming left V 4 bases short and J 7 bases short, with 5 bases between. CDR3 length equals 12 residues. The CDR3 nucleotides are TGTGCCAGCAGCCGCGGCAATTCACCCCTCCACTTT. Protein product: CASSRGNSPLHF.

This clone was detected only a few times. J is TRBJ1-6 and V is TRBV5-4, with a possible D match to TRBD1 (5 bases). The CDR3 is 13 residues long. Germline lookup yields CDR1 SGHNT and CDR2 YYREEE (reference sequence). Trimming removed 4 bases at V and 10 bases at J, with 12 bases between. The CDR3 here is CASSHDSPSPLHF. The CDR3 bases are TGTGCCAGCAGCCACGACAGTCCCTCACCCCTCCACTTT.

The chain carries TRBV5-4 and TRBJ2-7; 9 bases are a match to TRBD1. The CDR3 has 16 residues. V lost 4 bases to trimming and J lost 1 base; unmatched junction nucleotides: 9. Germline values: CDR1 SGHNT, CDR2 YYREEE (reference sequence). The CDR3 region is CASSPGVQGASYEQYF. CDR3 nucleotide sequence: TGTGCCAGCAGCCCCGGTGTACAGGGGGCTTCCTACGAGCAGTACTTC.

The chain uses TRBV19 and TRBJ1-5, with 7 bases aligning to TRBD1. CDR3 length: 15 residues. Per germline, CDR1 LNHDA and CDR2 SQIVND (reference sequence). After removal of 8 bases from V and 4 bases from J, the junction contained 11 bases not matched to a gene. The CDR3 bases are TGTGCCAGTCAAGATCTCCAGGGGGGGAATCAGCCCCAGCATTTT. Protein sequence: CASQDLQGGNQPQHF.

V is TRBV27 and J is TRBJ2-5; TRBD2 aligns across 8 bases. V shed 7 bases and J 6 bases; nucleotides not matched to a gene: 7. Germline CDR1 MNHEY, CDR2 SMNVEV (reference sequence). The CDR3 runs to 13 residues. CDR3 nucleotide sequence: TGTGCCAGCATCCGGGGGGGCAGAAAGACCCAGTACTTC. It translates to CASIRGGRKTQYF.